This entry is about one TCR beta chain. The antigen is undetermined. Using RNA transcripts as the source, TCR beta CDR3 regions were amplified. Carried out on the TCR CDR3, a first-round RT-PCR used the HTBI primer set. TCRdb re-called the multiplex PCR reads through MiXCR, storing one row per CDR3 protein. The table has 500,000 or so distinct CDR3 sequences, about 16% seen once. The data stem from a study of T cells in Graves' hyperthyroidism and ophthalmopathy. A Clinical Activity Score of at least 3, a NOSPECS grade of at least 4 and a duration under 3 months were recorded in the ophthalmopathy patients. A patient was excluded if there was uncontrolled infection, other autoimmune disease, pregnancy or lactation. Study-wide points: The model predicted ophthalmopathy a median roughly six months before onset. Using 13 V-J features, a model discriminated ophthalmopathy from stable hyperthyroidism.

The TCR was taken from a woman aged 25 to 45 with Graves' ophthalmopathy. The sequencing input was blood.

CDR3 bases: TGCAGTGCTGGGGGAGGCGATCAGCCCCAGCATTTT. Protein: CSAGGGDQPQHF. This chain connects TRBV20-1 to TRBJ1-5, with a tentative D call TRBD1 (5 bases). Germline CDR1 and CDR2: DFQATT and SNEGSKA (reference sequence). Trimming stripped 5 bases from V and 5 bases from J, with 10 bases between. The CDR3 covers 12 residues.